The T cell receptor (beta chain) described here comes from a study of cytomegalovirus exposure and HLA in healthy donors. This clone was recorded only once. Its antigen is unknown. In the PCR, 60 Vbeta and 13 Jbeta primers were used. Only in-frame clones appear in the TCRdb table, and some are missing; sequencing was by immunoSEQ multiplex PCR. The sample holds 150,000 or so clones, around 75% seen once. With 1 base clipped from V and 7 bases from J, the junction kept 2 bases outside the gene matches. CDR3 length: 12 residues. Per the germline V gene, CDR1 is SGHTS and CDR2 is YDEGEE. Study results and caveats: Common viral pathogens (according to a later analysis) appeared linked to several of the most significant clusters.

Healthy bone marrow donors made up the donor group. The receptor was isolated from a man aged 25-45 years in good health and CMV-seropositive. Sequenced input: PBMCs. The V gene is TRBV5-8, the J gene TRBJ2-7; 7 bases line up with TRBD1. The CDR3, as DNA: TGTGCCAGCAGCTTGTTACAGGGGGAGCAGTACTTC. It codes for CASSLLQGEQYF. Based on the CDR3 plus reference TRBV5-8 and TRBJ2-7, the full variable domain is EAGVTQSPTHLIKTRGQQATLRCSPISGHTSVYWYQQALGLGLQFLLWYDEGEERNRGNFPPRFSGRQFPNYSSELNVNALELEDSALYLCASSLLQGEQYFGPGTRLTVT.